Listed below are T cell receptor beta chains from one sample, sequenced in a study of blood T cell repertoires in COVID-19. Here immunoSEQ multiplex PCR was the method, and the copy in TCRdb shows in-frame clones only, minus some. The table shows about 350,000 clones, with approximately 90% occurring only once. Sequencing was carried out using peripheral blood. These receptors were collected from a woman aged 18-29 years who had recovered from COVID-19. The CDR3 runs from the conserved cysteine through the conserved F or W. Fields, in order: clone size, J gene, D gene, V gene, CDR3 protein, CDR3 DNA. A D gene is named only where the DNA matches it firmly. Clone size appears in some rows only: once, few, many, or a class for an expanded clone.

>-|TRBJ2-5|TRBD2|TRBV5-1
CASSDLLAKQETQYF
TGCGCCAGCAGCGATCTACTAGCGAAACAAGAGACCCAGTACTTC
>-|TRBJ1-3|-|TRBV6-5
CASSYGPPGNTIYF
TGTGCCAGCAGTTATGGCCCGCCCGGGAACACCATATATTTT
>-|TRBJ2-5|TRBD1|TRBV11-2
CASSFTPTGQGASETQYF
TGTGCCAGCAGCTTCACGCCTACGGGACAGGGGGCTAGCGAGACCCAGTACTTC
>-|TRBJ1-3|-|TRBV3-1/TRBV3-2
CASSQRTGSGNTIYF
TGTGCCAGCAGCCAAAGAACAGGTTCTGGAAACACCATATATTTT
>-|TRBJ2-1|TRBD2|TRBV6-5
CASSSSGTAWEQFF
TGTGCCAGCAGCAGTAGCGGGACTGCCTGGGAGCAGTTCTTC
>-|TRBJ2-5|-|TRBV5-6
CASSGRETQYF
TGTGCCAGCAGCGGGAGGGAGACCCAGTACTTC
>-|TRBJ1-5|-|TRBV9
CASSGGGQPQHF
TGTGCCAGCAGCGGGGGGGGTCAGCCCCAGCATTTT
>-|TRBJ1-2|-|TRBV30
CAWSDLSGLPYGYTF
TGTGCCTGGAGTGATTTGAGCGGACTTCCTTATGGCTACACCTTC
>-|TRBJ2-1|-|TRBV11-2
CASSLVVTYNEQFF
TGTGCCAGCAGCTTAGTTGTGACATACAATGAGCAGTTCTTC
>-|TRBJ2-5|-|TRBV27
CASSLLGTTSQETQYF
TGTGCCAGCAGTTTGTTGGGGACAACTAGCCAAGAGACCCAGTACTTC
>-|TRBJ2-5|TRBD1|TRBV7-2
CASSIGQEWETQYF
TGTGCCAGCAGCATAGGACAGGAGTGGGAGACCCAGTACTTC
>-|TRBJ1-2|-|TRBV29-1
CSAPPGVEGSYGYTF
TGCAGCGCACCGCCGGGGGTGGAGGGTAGCTATGGCTACACCTTC
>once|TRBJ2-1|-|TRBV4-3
CASSQERLEYNEQFF
TGCGCCAGCAGCCAAGAAAGGCTAGAGTACAATGAGCAGTTCTTC
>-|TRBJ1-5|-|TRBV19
CASSIGTGQPQHF
TGTGCCAGTAGTATTGGAACAGGCCAGCCCCAGCATTTT
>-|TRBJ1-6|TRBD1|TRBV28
CASSSDRVYYNSPLHF
TGTGCCAGCAGCTCGGACAGGGTGTACTATAATTCACCCCTCCACTTT
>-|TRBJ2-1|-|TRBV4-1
CASRLTSSYNEQFF
TGCGCCAGCAGGCTTACGAGCTCCTACAATGAGCAGTTCTTC
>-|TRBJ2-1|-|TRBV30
CAWSDSLNEQFF
TGTGCCTGGAGTGACTCTCTTAATGAGCAGTTCTTC
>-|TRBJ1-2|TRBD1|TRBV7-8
CASRTGTDGYTF
TGTGCCAGCAGGACAGGGACGGATGGCTACACCTTC
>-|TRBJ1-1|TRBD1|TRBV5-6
CASSGTGQGYWATEAFF
TGTGCCAGCAGCGGAACGGGACAGGGATATTGGGCCACTGAAGCTTTCTTT
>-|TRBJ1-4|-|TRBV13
CASSLAGEVNEKLFF
TGTGCCAGCAGCTTAGCCGGGGAAGTTAATGAAAAACTGTTTTTT
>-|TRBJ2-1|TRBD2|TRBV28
CASSLSGSDNEQFF
TGTGCCAGCAGTTTAAGCGGGAGCGACAATGAGCAGTTCTTC
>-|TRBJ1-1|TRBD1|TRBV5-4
CASSSVGTGRFDTEAFF
TGTGCCAGCAGCTCAGTCGGGACAGGGAGGTTCGACACTGAAGCTTTCTTT
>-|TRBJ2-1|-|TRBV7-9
CASSLASGYNEQFF
TGTGCCAGCAGCTTAGCTTCAGGCTACAATGAGCAGTTCTTC
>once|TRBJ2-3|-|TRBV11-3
CASSQVGGGTDTQYF
TGTGCCAGCAGCCAGGTGGGGGGAGGCACAGATACGCAGTATTTT
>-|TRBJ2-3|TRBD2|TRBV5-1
CASSQGLASSMDTQYF
TGCGCCAGCAGCCAAGGACTAGCGTCCTCGATGGATACGCAGTATTTT
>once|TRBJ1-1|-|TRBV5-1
CASSFAGVITEAFF
TGCGCCAGCAGCTTCGCAGGGGTTATCACTGAAGCTTTCTTT
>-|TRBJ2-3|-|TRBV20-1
CSREKGDTQYF
TGCAGTCGGGAGAAGGGAGATACGCAGTATTTT
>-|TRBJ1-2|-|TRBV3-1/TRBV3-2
CASSQDLGSPGDYTF
TGTGCCAGCAGCCAAGATCTCGGGTCCCCCGGAGACTACACCTTC
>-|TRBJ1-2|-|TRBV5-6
CASSPSGGGLRSYGYTF
TGTGCCAGCAGCCCTTCGGGGGGTGGGCTCCGAAGCTATGGCTACACCTTC
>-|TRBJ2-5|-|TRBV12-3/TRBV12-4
CASSLDREETQYF
TGTGCCAGCAGTTTAGACAGGGAGGAGACCCAGTACTTC
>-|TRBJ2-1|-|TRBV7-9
CASSTEPRNEQFF
TGTGCCAGCAGCACGGAGCCAAGAAATGAGCAGTTCTTC
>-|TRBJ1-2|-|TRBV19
CASSVRGRGYTF
TGTGCCAGTAGCGTCAGGGGTAGAGGCTACACCTTC
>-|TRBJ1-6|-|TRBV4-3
CASSQDWGGDYNSPLHF
TGCGCCAGCAGCCAAGATTGGGGGGGAGATTATAATTCACCCCTCCACTTT